The entry below gives a single TCR beta chain sequence along with its context. Per the authors' pipeline: Estimated nucleated cell counts came from reference gene primer amplification. Clones were read by immunoSEQ multiplex PCR, and TCRdb kept only the in-frame ones, dropping some. V and J calls and clone size are as listed in that table; D and trimming were resolved from the DNA. The data hold about 260,000 clones, with around 80% observed a single time. From germline, CDR1 is SNHLY and CDR2 FYNNEI. The J segment lost 7 bases and the V segment lost 3 bases, leaving 12 bases of the junction unmatched. The CDR3 has 16 residues. This record belongs to a study of blood T cell repertoires in COVID-19. Study-level information: Samples of COVID-19 (acute and convalescent) were obtained from the United States, Italy and Spain. In each case, the material was cDNA or gDNA derived from T cells, B-cell-depleted T cells, or PBMCs.

Sequencing used peripheral blood. The TCR was taken from an elderly woman with acute or convalescent COVID-19. V usage is TRBV2 and J usage is TRBJ2-1, with 7 bases that match TRBD2. The CDR3 here is CASSEESLAIVNEQFF. The CDR3 region has the DNA TGTGCCAGCAGTGAGGAATCACTAGCGATTGTAAATGAGCAGTTCTTC.